Below are 28 T cell receptor beta chains sequenced from a single sample in a study of blood T cell repertoires in COVID-19. Sequencing was performed with immunoSEQ multiplex PCR; in TCRdb, only in-frame clones are kept and a portion is missing. Among tens of thousands of clones listed, roughly 89% were seen once. The sample comprised peripheral blood. The receptors were gathered from a man aged 50 or older with active or convalescent COVID-19.

This chain links TRBV4-1 with TRBJ1-6; 9 bases line up with TRBD1. This CDR3 has 16 amino acids. V trimming: 0 bases; J trimming: 10 bases; junction bases outside the gene matches: 7. From germline, CDR1 is MGHRA and CDR2 YSYEKL. The CDR3 DNA sequence: TGCGCCAGCAGCCAAGATAGCGACAGGGGGAGATCACCCCTCCACTTT. It specifies CASSQDSDRGRSPLHF.

In this sample, this clone turned up once. This chain uses TRBV15 with TRBJ2-7; 8 nucleotides align to TRBD1. The V and J ends lost 3 bases and 2 bases, in that order; junction bases with no gene match: 3. The germline V gene encodes CDR1 LNHNV and CDR2 YYDKDF (reference sequence). This CDR3 has 14 residues. For the CDR3, the DNA is TGTGCCACCAGCAGGGACAGGGCCGCCTACGAGCAGTACTTC. Its protein is CATSRDRAAYEQYF.

The V gene is TRBV12-5, the J gene TRBJ1-4, with TRBD1 identical over 8 bases. Losses at the gene ends were 7 bases for V and 6 bases for J; bases not matched to a gene: 7. CDR1 and CDR2 (germline): LGHNT, FRNRAP. CDR3 length: 14 residues. The CDR3 reads CASAAGGGYEKLFF. The DNA for the CDR3 is TGTGCTAGTGCAGCAGGGGGCGGGTATGAAAAACTGTTTTTT. The whole variable domain, filled in from reference TRBV12-5 and TRBJ1-4, reads DARVTQTPRHKVTEMGQEVTMRCQPILGHNTVFWYRQTMMQGLELLAYFRNRAPLDDSGMPKDRFSAEMPDATLATLKIQPSEPRDSAVYFCASAAGGGYEKLFFGSGTQLSVL.

V gene TRBV5-1 combines with J gene TRBJ2-7; 10 nucleotides match TRBD2. The CDR3 contains 15 residues. Germline CDR1 SGHRS, CDR2 YFSETQ. Losses at the gene ends were 7 bases for V and 4 bases for J; bases not matched to a gene: 11. The CDR3 here is CASRPGLAGEYEQYF. The CDR3 DNA reads as TGCGCCAGCCGCCCGGGTCTAGCGGGGGAATACGAGCAGTACTTC.

The chain links TRBV12-5 to TRBJ1-1, with D unclear. Trimming stripped 8 bases from V and 8 bases from J, with 15 bases between. Germline V gives CDR1 LGHNT, CDR2 FRNRAP. This CDR3 is 12 amino acids long. Here the CDR3 reads CASSGAGWEAFF. The CDR3 DNA is TGTGCTAGTTCAGGTGCGGGTTGGGAAGCTTTCTTT.

Notes on this clone: Other DNA sequences in the same sample also yield this CDR3. This chain joins TRBV5-1 and TRBJ2-7, with D possibly TRBD1 on 5 matching bases. CDR3 length equals 12 residues. The germline CDR1 and CDR2 sequences are SGHRS and YFSETQ. V was clipped by 6 bases and J by 3 bases, with 10 bases between them. CDR3 in DNA: TGCGCCAGCAACCTAGGGGACTACGAGCAGTACTTC. It yields the protein CASNLGDYEQYF.

The CDR3 nucleotides read TGCGCCAGCAGCCTGACGCCGACAGATTTGTACCAAGAGACCCAGTACTTC. It translates to CASSLTPTDLYQETQYF. V is TRBV4-1 and J is TRBJ2-5, with D perhaps TRBD1 (5 bases). The CDR3 is made up of 17 amino acids. Per the germline V gene, CDR1 is MGHRA and CDR2 is YSYEKL. V was pared by 4 bases and J by 0 bases, with 18 bases between.

The chain is built from TRBV19 and TRBJ2-6; 7 bases line up with TRBD1. The CDR3 totals 16 residues. Germline loops: CDR1 LNHDA, CDR2 SQIVND (reference sequence). Germline trimming cut 7 bases from V and 0 bases from J; bases unmatched to any gene: 6. The CDR3 sequence is CASTRGWFSGANVLTF. CDR3 bases: TGTGCCAGTACCAGGGGGTGGTTCTCTGGGGCCAACGTCCTGACTTTC.

V is TRBV5-4 and J is TRBJ2-3; D perhaps matches TRBD2 (6 bases). V shed 4 bases and J shed 1 base, with 13 bases lying between them. CDR1 is SGHNT and CDR2 is YYREEE in the germline V gene (reference sequence). The CDR3 contains 15 residues. The CDR3 loop is CASSRDLQGTDTQYF. CDR3 bases: TGTGCCAGCAGCCGGGACTTGCAGGGCACAGATACGCAGTATTTT.

Here the CDR3 reads CASRETTGANVLTF. In DNA, the CDR3 is TGTGCCAGCAGGGAAACGACAGGGGCCAACGTCCTGACTTTC. This rearrangement joins TRBV2 to TRBJ2-6; D gene ambiguous. The CDR3 runs 14 residues. V shed 6 bases and J shed 4 bases, with 10 bases lying between them. In germline, CDR1 is SNHLY, CDR2 FYNNEI.

This chain uses TRBV5-6 with TRBJ1-5; D might be TRBD1 (5 bases). CDR1 and CDR2 (germline): SGHDT, YYEEEE. CDR3 length: 15 amino acids. Trimming cost V 3 bases and J 2 bases, with 12 bases left between them. The CDR3 DNA follows: TGTGCCAGCAGCTGGGGGGGGACGGGCAATCAGCCCCAGCATTTT. Protein product: CASSWGGTGNQPQHF. Full variable domain (outside the CDR3, taken from reference TRBV5-6 and TRBJ1-5): DAGVTQSPTHLIKTRGQQVTLRCSPKSGHDTVSWYQQALGQGPQFIFQYYEEEERQRGNFPDRFSGHQFPNYSSELNVNALLLGDSALYLCASSWGGTGNQPQHFGDGTRLSIL.

By proportion, this clone is medium-sized (0.01 to 0.1%). The chain couples TRBV4-3 to TRBJ1-6, with D possibly being TRBD1 (5 bases). Deletions cut 0 bases from V and 4 bases from J, with 13 bases between. The CDR3 spans 17 residues. Germline values: CDR1 LGHNA, CDR2 YSLEER. In DNA form, the CDR3 reads TGCGCCAGCAGCCAAGATCACTCGGCAGGGTATAATTCACCCCTCCACTTT. Translating it yields CASSQDHSAGYNSPLHF.

The chain couples TRBV2 to TRBJ2-2; 9 nucleotides agree with TRBD1. Germline CDR1 and CDR2: SNHLY and FYNNEI. The CDR3 extends over 14 amino acids. J was trimmed by 4 bases and V by 7 bases; bases with no gene match: 4. The CDR3 spells CASKGTGPTGELFF. For the CDR3, the DNA is TGTGCCAGCAAGGGGACAGGGCCCACCGGGGAGCTGTTTTTT.

The rearrangement joins TRBV10-3 to TRBJ1-1; possibly TRBD1 for D (5 bases). The V end lost 4 bases, the J end lost 6 bases, and 12 bases lay between the germline ends. CDR3 length equals 13 residues. Germline V gives CDR1 ENHRY, CDR2 SYGVKD. The CDR3 loop is CAISGRGGSEAFF. DNA of the CDR3: TGTGCCATCAGTGGTAGGGGAGGGTCTGAAGCTTTCTTT.

V gene TRBV6-5 combines with J gene TRBJ1-1; D is possibly TRBD1 (5 bases). This CDR3 contains 15 residues. Germline-derived CDR1 and CDR2 are MNHEY and SVGAGI. V lost 5 bases to trimming and J lost 4 bases, with 17 bases between them. CDR3 bases: TGTGCCAGCAGTCCCGACGGGGGTGCAGGCACTGAAGCTTTCTTT. Protein product: CASSPDGGAGTEAFF.

The chain joins TRBV18 to TRBJ2-1, with 11 bases that match TRBD2. Germline assignment: CDR1 KGHSH and CDR2 LQKENI. J was trimmed by 6 bases and V by 4 bases; bases with no gene match: 5. The length of the CDR3 is 15 residues. The CDR3 here is CASSRTSGSANEQFF. The CDR3 nucleotides are TGTGCCAGCTCACGAACTAGCGGGAGTGCCAATGAGCAGTTCTTC.

This clone was seen just once. The V and J genes are TRBV3-1 (or the pseudogene TRBV3-2) and TRBJ2-7; maybe TRBD1 (5 bases). The CDR3 is 13 amino acids. CDR1 is LGHDT, CDR2 YNNKEL, per germline (reference sequence). The germline V and J ends were trimmed by 3 bases and 2 bases, with 8 bases remaining between them. The CDR3 DNA reads TGTGCCAGCAGCCAGACAGCCCCCTACGAGCAGTACTTC. Protein: CASSQTAPYEQYF.

The chain has TRBV24-1 and TRBJ2-2; a possible D gene is TRBD1 (6 bases). The CDR3 consists of 18 residues. The germline V gene encodes CDR1 KGHDR and CDR2 SFDVKD. Between the trimmed V and J ends, which lost 5 bases and 1 base, there was a span of 19 bases. CDR3 in DNA: TGTGCCACCAGTGCCGTTAGGGGGAGCCGACAGAACACCGGGGAGCTGTTTTTT. Its translation: CATSAVRGSRQNTGELFF.

About this clone itself: Additional DNA sequences in this sample encode the identical CDR3. The chain has TRBV19 and TRBJ1-1; D is perhaps TRBD1 (6 bases). Germline loops: CDR1 LNHDA, CDR2 SQIVND (reference sequence). The CDR3 sequence is 13 residues long. V shed 3 bases and J shed 2 bases, with 7 bases lying between them. The CDR3 nucleotides read TGTGCCAGTAGTATCAGGGGAAACACTGAAGCTTTCTTT. Its translation is CASSIRGNTEAFF. Variable domain in full (rest from reference TRBV19 and TRBJ1-1): DGGITQSPKYLFRKEGQNVTLSCEQNLNHDAMYWYRQDPGQGLRLIYYSQIVNDFQKGDIAEGYSVSREKKESFPLTVTSAQKNPTAFYLCASSIRGNTEAFFGQGTRLTVV.

This clone was counted once. The chain recombines TRBV2 with TRBJ2-2, with 9 bases aligning to TRBD1. The V gene end was trimmed by 4 bases and the J gene end by 0 bases; junction bases not matched to a gene: 0. This CDR3 has 15 amino acids. Looked up from germline, CDR1 is SNHLY and CDR2 is FYNNEI. CDR3 nucleotide sequence: TGTGCCAGCAGTGGACAGGGGGCGAACACCGGGGAGCTGTTTTTT. Protein product: CASSGQGANTGELFF.

The CDR3 DNA reads as TGTGCCAGCAGCCCTAGCGGGGTTGGGGCCTACAATGAGCAGTTCTTC. It translates to CASSPSGVGAYNEQFF. The rearrangement links TRBV7-2 to TRBJ2-1; 9 positions match TRBD2. The CDR3 is 16 amino acids. The V segment lost 5 bases and the J segment 2 bases; nucleotides outside the gene matches: 7. Germline V gene data show CDR1 as SGHTA and CDR2 as FQGNSA.

This clone came up once. The chain joins TRBV5-6 to TRBJ1-5, with 7 nucleotides matching TRBD1. The CDR3 has 15 amino acids. Germline trimming cut 0 bases from V and 7 bases from J; bases unmatched to any gene: 7. Per the germline V gene, CDR1 is SGHDT and CDR2 is YYEEEE. In DNA form, the CDR3 reads TGTGCCAGCAGCTTGGGAGGGGGCGTTGGGCAGCCCCAGCATTTT. Protein product: CASSLGGGVGQPQHF.

The gene calls are TRBV3-1 (or the pseudogene TRBV3-2) and TRBJ1-1; a possible D gene is TRBD1 (5 bases). This CDR3 is built from 15 residues. The germline V and J ends were trimmed by 0 bases and 3 bases, with 11 bases remaining between them. The germline gives CDR1 LGHDT, CDR2 YNNKEL (reference sequence). The CDR3 loop reads CASSQEQAAYTEAFF. In DNA form, the CDR3 reads TGTGCCAGCAGCCAAGAACAGGCCGCGTACACTGAAGCTTTCTTT.

The chain carries TRBV6-5 and TRBJ2-3, with D perhaps matching TRBD1 (6 bases). CDR1 and CDR2 (germline): MNHEY, SVGAGI. The CDR3 has 14 amino acids. V was cut by 8 bases and J by 1 base, with 13 bases left in between. CDR3 nucleotides: TGTGCCAGCGCTCGGGACACCCGCACAGATACGCAGTATTTT. Its translation is CASARDTRTDTQYF.

The chain employs TRBV19 and TRBJ1-3, with D perhaps TRBD1 (5 bases). The CDR3 is made up of 15 amino acids. The germline gives CDR1 LNHDA, CDR2 SQIVND (reference sequence). Trimming removed 0 bases at V and 2 bases at J, with 8 bases between. CDR3 residues: CASSIEDTTGNTIYF. The CDR3 coding sequence is TGTGCCAGTAGTATAGAGGACACTACTGGAAACACCATATATTTT.

This clone was observed a handful of times. The chain carries TRBV29-1 and TRBJ1-4, with D hard to call. Germline CDR1 is SQVTM and CDR2 is ANQGSEA. The CDR3 is 13 residues long. CDR3 in amino acids: CRRAILTNEKLFF. In DNA, the CDR3 is TGCAGGAGGGCCATTTTAACTAATGAAAAACTGTTTTTT.

This sequence joins TRBV19 and TRBJ2-1, with TRBD2 identical over 11 bases. Germline V gene data show CDR1 as LNHDA and CDR2 as SQIVND (reference sequence). The V segment lost 7 bases and the J segment 9 bases; nucleotides outside the gene matches: 11. The CDR3 extends over 15 amino acids. The CDR3 DNA sequence: TGTGCCAGTATTGGCTCCCTAGCGGGAGGTGGTGAGCAGTTCTTC. Residues: CASIGSLAGGGEQFF.

CDR3 bases: TGTGCCACCAGTCTGGACAGGGGGCGAGGCTACACCTTC. This sequence encodes CATSLDRGRGYTF. The rearrangement joins TRBV24-1 to TRBJ1-2; 11 bases match TRBD1. J gave up 8 bases and V 6 bases, and 4 bases lay outside the gene matches. Germline CDR1 KGHDR, CDR2 SFDVKD. The CDR3 consists of 13 residues.